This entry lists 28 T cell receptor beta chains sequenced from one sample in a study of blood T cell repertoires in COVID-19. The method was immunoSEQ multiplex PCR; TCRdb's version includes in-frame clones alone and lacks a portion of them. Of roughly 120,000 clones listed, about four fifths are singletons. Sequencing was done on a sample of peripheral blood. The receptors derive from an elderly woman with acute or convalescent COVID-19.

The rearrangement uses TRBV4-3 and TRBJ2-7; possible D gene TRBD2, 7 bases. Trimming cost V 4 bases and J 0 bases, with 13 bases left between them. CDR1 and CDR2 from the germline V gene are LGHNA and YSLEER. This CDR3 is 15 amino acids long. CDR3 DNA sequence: TGCGCCAGCAGCCCAGGGAGGGGGAGCTCCTACGAGCAGTACTTC. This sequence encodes CASSPGRGSSYEQYF.

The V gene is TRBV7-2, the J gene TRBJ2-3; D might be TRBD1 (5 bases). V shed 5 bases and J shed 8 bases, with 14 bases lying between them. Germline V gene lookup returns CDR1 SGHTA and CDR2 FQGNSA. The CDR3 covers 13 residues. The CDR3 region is CASSPDRGSTQYF. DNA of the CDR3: TGTGCCAGCAGCCCTGACAGAGGAAGTACGCAGTATTTT.

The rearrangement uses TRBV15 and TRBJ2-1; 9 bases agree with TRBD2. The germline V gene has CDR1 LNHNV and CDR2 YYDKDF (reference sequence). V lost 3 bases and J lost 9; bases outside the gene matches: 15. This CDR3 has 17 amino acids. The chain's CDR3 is CATSSDSGSLVVGEQFF. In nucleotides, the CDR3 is TGTGCCACCAGCAGTGATAGCGGGAGTTTGGTTGTAGGTGAGCAGTTCTTC.

The chain's CDR3 is CASSQNYRGAGGYTF. CDR3 nucleotides: TGTGCCAGCAGCCAAAACTACAGGGGAGCCGGCGGCTACACCTTC. This rearrangement joins TRBV3-1 (or the pseudogene TRBV3-2) to TRBJ1-2; 7 bases map to TRBD1. The trim removed 2 bases at V and 8 bases at J, leaving 11 bases unmatched. This CDR3 spans 15 amino acids. Germline assignment: CDR1 LGHDT and CDR2 YNNKEL (reference sequence).

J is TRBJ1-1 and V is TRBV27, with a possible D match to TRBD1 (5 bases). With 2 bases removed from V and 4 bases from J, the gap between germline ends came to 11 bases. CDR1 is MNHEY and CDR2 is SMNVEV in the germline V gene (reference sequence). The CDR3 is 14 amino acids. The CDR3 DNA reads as TGTGCCAGCAGTTTAAATAGGGGTGGCACTGAAGCTTTCTTT. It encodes CASSLNRGGTEAFF.

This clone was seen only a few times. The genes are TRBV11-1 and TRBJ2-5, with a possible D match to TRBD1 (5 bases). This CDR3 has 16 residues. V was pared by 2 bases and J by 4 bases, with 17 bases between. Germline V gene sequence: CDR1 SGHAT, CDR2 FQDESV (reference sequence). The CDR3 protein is CASSLSRRGFGETQYF. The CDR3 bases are TGTGCCAGCAGCTTATCCCGAAGGGGATTCGGAGAGACCCAGTACTTC.

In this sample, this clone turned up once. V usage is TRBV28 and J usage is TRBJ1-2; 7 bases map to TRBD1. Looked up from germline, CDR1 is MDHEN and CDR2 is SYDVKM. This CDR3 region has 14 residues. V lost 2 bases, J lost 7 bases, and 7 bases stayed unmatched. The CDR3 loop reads CASSLVTGEGGYTF. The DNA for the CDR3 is TGTGCCAGCAGTTTAGTCACAGGGGAAGGTGGCTACACCTTC.

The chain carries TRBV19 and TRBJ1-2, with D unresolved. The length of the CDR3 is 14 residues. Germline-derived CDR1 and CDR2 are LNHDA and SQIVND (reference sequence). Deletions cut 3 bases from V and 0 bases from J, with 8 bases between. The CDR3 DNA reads TGTGCCAGTAGTATTGGAGTGTCTAACTATGGCTACACCTTC. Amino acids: CASSIGVSNYGYTF.

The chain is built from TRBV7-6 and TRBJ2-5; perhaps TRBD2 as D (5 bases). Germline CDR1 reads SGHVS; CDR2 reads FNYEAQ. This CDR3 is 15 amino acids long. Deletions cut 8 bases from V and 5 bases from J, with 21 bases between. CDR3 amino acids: CASLAWGVMGETQYF. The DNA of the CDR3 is TGTGCCAGCTTGGCATGGGGAGTTATGGGGGAGACCCAGTACTTC.

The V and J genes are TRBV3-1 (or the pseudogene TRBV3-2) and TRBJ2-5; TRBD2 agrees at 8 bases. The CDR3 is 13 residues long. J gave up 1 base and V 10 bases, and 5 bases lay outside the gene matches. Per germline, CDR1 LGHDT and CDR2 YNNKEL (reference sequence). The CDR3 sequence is CATSGGSQETQYF. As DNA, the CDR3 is TGTGCCACGAGCGGGGGCTCCCAAGAGACCCAGTACTTC.

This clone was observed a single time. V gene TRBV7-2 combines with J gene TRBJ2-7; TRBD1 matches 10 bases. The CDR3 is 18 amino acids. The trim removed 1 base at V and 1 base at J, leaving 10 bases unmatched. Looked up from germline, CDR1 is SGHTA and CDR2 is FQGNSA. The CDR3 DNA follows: TGTGCCAGCAGCTTAGAATGGGACAGGGGATTTGGGTCCTACGAGCAGTACTTC. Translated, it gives CASSLEWDRGFGSYEQYF.

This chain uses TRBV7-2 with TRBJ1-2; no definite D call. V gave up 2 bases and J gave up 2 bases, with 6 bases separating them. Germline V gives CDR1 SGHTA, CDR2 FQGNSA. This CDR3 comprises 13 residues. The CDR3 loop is CASSLMGNYGYTF. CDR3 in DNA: TGTGCCAGCAGCTTAATGGGCAACTATGGCTACACCTTC.

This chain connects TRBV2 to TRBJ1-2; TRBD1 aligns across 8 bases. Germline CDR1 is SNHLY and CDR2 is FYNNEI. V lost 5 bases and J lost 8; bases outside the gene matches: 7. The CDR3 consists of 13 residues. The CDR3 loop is CASSPDRGDGYTF. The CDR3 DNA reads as TGTGCCAGCAGTCCCGACAGGGGCGACGGCTACACCTTC.

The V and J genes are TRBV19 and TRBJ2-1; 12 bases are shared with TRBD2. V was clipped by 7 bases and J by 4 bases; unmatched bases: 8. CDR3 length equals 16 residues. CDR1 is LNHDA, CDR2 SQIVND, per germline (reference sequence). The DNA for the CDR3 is TGTGCCAGTACCAGACTAGCGGGGGCCCCTTACAATGAGCAGTTCTTC. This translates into CASTRLAGAPYNEQFF.

For the CDR3, the DNA is TGTGCCAGCAGCTTAGCCACCGACACTTCCGTTTTGAACACTGAAGCTTTCTTT. Protein product: CASSLATDTSVLNTEAFF. The chain employs TRBV7-2 and TRBJ1-1; D not certain. Germline values: CDR1 SGHTA, CDR2 FQGNSA. Trimming stripped 0 bases from V and 0 bases from J, with 17 bases between. This CDR3 contains 18 residues. The complete variable domain, with remaining parts taken from reference TRBV7-2 and TRBJ1-1, reads GAGVSQSPSNKVTEKGKDVELRCDPISGHTALYWYRQSLGQGLEFLIYFQGNSAPDKSGLPSDRFSAERTGGSVSTLTIQRTQQEDSAVYLCASSLATDTSVLNTEAFFGQGTRLTVV.

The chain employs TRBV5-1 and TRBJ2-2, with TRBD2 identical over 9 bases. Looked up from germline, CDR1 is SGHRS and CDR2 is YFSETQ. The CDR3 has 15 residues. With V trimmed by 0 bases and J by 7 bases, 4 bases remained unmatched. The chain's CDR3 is CASSLVAGAGGELFF. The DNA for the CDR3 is TGCGCCAGCAGCTTGGTAGCGGGGGCCGGCGGGGAGCTGTTTTTT.

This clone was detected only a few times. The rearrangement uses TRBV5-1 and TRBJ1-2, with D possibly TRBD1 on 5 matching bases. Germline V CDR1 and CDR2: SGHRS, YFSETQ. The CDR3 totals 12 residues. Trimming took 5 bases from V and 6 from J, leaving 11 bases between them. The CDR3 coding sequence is TGCGCCAGCAGTCGGGGGTCTGATGGCTACACCTTC. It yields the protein CASSRGSDGYTF.

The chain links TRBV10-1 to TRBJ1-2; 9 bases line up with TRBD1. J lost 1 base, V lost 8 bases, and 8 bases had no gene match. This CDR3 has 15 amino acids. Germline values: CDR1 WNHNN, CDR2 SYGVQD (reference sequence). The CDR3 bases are TGCGCCAGCCCCCCGACAGGGGGAAGTAACTATGGCTACACCTTC. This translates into CASPPTGGSNYGYTF.

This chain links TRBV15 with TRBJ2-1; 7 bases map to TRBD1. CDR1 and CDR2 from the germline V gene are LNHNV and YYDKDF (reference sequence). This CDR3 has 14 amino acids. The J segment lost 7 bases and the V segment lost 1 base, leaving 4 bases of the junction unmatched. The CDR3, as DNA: TGTGCCACCAGCAGAGGACAGGGTAGGAATGAGCAGTTCTTC. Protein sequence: CATSRGQGRNEQFF.

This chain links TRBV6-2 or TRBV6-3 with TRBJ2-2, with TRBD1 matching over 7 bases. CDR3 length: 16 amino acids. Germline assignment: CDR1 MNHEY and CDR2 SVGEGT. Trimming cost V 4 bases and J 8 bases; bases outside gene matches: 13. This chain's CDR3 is CASSFGQEALPGELFF. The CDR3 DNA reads TGTGCCAGCAGTTTTGGACAGGAGGCCCTCCCAGGGGAGCTGTTTTTT.

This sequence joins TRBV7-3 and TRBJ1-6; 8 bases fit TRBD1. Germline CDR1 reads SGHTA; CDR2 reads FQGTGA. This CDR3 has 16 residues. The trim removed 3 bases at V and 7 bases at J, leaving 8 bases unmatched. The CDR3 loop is CASSLRGQGANSPLHF. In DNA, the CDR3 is TGTGCCAGCAGCTTGAGGGGCCAGGGGGCGAATTCACCCCTCCACTTT.

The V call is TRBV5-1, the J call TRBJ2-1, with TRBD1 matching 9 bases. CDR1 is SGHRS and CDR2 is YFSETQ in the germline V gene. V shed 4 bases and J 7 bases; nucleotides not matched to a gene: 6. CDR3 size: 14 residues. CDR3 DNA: TGCGCCAGCAGCACAGGGGGCGTGCTTAATGAGCAGTTCTTC. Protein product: CASSTGGVLNEQFF.

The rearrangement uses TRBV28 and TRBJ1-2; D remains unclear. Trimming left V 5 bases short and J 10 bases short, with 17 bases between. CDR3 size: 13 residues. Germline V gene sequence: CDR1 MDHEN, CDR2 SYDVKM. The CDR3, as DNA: TGTGCCAGCAGTCTACCCCTGAGTCGTCCCTACACCTTC. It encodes CASSLPLSRPYTF.

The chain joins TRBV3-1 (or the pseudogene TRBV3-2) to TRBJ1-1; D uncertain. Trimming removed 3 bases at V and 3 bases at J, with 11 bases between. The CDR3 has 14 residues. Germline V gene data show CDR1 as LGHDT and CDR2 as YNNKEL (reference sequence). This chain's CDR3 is CASSQDPGDTEAFF. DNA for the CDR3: TGTGCCAGCAGCCAGGACCCCGGGGACACTGAAGCTTTCTTT.

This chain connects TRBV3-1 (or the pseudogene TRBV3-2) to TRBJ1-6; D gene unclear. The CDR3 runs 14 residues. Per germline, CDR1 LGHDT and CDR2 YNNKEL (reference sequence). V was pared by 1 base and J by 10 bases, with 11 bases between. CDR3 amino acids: CASSQVAFGSPLHF. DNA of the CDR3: TGTGCCAGCAGCCAAGTAGCGTTTGGGTCACCCCTCCACTTT.

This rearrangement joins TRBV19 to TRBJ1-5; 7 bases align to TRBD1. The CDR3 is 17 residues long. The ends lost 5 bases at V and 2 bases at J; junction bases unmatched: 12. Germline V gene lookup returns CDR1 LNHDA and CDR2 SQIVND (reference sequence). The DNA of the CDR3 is TGTGCCAGTAGTTACTTAAGGGGGCGGTCGGGCAATCAGCCCCAGCATTTT. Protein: CASSYLRGRSGNQPQHF.

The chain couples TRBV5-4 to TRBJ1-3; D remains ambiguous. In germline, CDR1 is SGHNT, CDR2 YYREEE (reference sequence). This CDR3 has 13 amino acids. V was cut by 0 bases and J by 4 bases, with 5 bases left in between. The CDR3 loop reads CASSLVEGNTIYF. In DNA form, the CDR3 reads TGTGCCAGCAGCTTGGTGGAGGGAAACACCATATATTTT.

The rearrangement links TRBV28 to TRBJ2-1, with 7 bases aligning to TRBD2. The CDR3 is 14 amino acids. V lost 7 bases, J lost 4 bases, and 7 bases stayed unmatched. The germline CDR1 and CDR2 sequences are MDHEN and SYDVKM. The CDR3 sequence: CASITQRGYNEQFF. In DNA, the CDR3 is TGTGCCAGCATCACCCAGCGGGGTTACAATGAGCAGTTCTTC.